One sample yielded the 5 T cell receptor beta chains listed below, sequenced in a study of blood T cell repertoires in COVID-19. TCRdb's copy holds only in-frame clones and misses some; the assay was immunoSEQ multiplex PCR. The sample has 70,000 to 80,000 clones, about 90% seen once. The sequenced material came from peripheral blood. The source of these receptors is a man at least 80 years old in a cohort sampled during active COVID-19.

CDR3 in DNA: TGTGCCAGCAGCTTCAATAGCGGGGGGGCGTTTGAGACCCAGTACTTC. Its protein is CASSFNSGGAFETQYF. The chain is built from TRBV7-2 and TRBJ2-5; 11 nucleotides align to TRBD2. Germline CDR1 reads SGHTA; CDR2 reads FQGNSA. Trimming took 3 bases from V and 5 from J; bases not matched to a gene: 8. CDR3 size: 16 residues.

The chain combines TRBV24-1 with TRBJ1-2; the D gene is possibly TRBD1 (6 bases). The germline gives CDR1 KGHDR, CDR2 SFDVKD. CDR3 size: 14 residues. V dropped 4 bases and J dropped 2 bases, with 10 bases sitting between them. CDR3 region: CATSEQGRNYGYTF. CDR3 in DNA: TGTGCCACCAGTGAGCAGGGGCGGAACTATGGCTACACCTTC.

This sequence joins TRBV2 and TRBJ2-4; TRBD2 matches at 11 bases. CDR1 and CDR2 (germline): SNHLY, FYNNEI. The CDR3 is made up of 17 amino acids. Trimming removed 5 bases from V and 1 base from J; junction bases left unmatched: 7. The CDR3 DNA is TGTGCCAGCAGTCAAATTAGCGGGGGGGCCGCCAAAAACATTCAGTACTTC. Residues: CASSQISGGAAKNIQYF.

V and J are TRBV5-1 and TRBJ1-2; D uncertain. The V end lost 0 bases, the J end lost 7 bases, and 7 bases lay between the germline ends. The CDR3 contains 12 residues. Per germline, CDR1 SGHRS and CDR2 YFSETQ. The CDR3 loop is CASSLDGSGYTF. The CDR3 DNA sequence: TGCGCCAGCAGCTTGGACGGTAGTGGCTACACCTTC. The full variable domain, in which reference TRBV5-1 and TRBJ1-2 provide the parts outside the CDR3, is KAGVTQTPRYLIKTRGQQVTLSCSPISGHRSVSWYQQTPGQGLQFLFEYFSETQRNKGNFPGRFSGRQFSNSRSEMNVSTLELGDSALYLCASSLDGSGYTFGSGTRLTVV.

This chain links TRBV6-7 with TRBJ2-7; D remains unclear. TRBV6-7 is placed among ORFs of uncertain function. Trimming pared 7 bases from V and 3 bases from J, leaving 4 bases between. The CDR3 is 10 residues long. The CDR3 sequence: CASNNYEQYV. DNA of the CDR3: TGTGCCAGCAACAACTACGAGCAGTACGTC.